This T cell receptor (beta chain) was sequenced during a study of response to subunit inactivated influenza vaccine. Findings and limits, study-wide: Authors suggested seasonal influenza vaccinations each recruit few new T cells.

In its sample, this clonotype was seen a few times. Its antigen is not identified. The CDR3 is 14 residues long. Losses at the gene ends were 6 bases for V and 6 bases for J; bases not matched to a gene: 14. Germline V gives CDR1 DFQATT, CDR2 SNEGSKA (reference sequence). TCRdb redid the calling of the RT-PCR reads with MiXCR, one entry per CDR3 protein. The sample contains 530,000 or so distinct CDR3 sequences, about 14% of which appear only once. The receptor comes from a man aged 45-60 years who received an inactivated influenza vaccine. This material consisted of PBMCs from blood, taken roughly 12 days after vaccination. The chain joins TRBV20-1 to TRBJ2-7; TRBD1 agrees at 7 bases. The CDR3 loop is CSANYRGPVGEQYF. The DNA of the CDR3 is TGCAGTGCCAACTACAGGGGTCCCGTCGGCGAGCAGTACTTC.